Following are 14 T cell receptor beta chains from one sample sequenced in a study of T cell repertoires in cytomegalovirus infection. Via MiXCR, TCRdb re-called the reads, giving one row per CDR3 protein. The repertoire holds about 89,000 distinct CDR3 sequences, with approximately 32% as singletons. For these receptors, no antigen is known. Sequenced material: CD8+ T cells from cultured PBMCs, taken from culture after CMV antigen stimulation. Source of these receptors: a human donor in good health (CMV status not recorded). Some clones in this sample may be carry-over from other donors' samples.

As regards this clonotype: A junction end diverges from the germline sequence, so it may reflect a read error. The chain links TRBV3-1 to TRBJ1-1; TRBD1 might be the D (5 bases). Germline loops: CDR1 LGHDT, CDR2 YNNKEL (reference sequence). CDR3 length equals 13 residues. The CDR3 is CASSEDSAEEAFF. The CDR3 DNA is TGTGCCAGCAGCGAAGACAGTGCGGAAGAAGCTTTCTTT. The complete variable domain, with remaining parts taken from reference TRBV3-1 and TRBJ1-1, reads DTAVSQTPKYLVTQMGNDKSIKCEQNLGHDTMYWYKQDSKKFLKIMFSYNNKELIINETVPNRFSPKSPDKAHLNLHINSLELGDSAVYFCASSEDSAEEAFFGQGTRLTVV.

The chain carries TRBV15 and TRBJ2-2; weak D call: TRBD1 (6 bases). This CDR3 is built from 14 residues. The germline gives CDR1 LNHNV, CDR2 YYDKDF (reference sequence). Trimming shortened V by 0 bases and J by 5 bases, and 7 bases separated the two germline ends. CDR3 coding DNA: TGTGCCACCAGCAGAGAGAGGGGGACCGGGGAGCTGTTTTTT. Protein: CATSRERGTGELFF.

The chain couples TRBV4-1 to TRBJ2-6; D may be TRBD1 or TRBD2 (5 bases each). Trimming removed 4 bases at V and 3 bases at J, with 13 bases between. Germline-derived CDR1 and CDR2 are MGHRA and YSYEKL. The CDR3 is 16 residues long. CDR3 DNA: TGCGCCAGCAGCCCACTTGGGGCGGGTGGGGCCAACGTCCTGACTTTC. It specifies CASSPLGAGGANVLTF.

This clonotype has at least ten counts. This sequence joins TRBV6-5 and TRBJ2-7; D remains unclear. Germline CDR1 reads MNHEY; CDR2 reads SVGAGI. The CDR3 totals 16 residues. V was cut by 5 bases and J by 4 bases, with 21 bases left in between. The CDR3 loop is CASSPSGFSLGYEQYF. The CDR3 DNA reads TGTGCCAGCAGTCCGTCCGGGTTCTCTCTCGGGTACGAGCAGTACTTC.

This clonotype has a handful of counts. The DNA for the CDR3 is TGTGCCAGCAGTGAAGGACCACACCAGTACTTC. Its translation is CASSEGPHQYF. This chain uses TRBV2 with TRBJ2-5, with D hard to call. With 1 base removed from V and 10 bases from J, the gap between germline ends came to 7 bases. The CDR3 is 11 residues long. Germline loops: CDR1 SNHLY, CDR2 FYNNEI.

The chain carries TRBV7-9 and TRBJ2-7; D may be TRBD2 (6 bases). The CDR3 contains 13 residues. With 5 bases removed from V and 3 bases from J, the gap between germline ends came to 11 bases. CDR1 and CDR2 (germline): SEHNR, FQNEAQ (reference sequence). In DNA form, the CDR3 reads TGTGCCAGCAGCCCACGGGGGATCTACGAGCAGTACTTC. This gives the protein CASSPRGIYEQYF.

The chain joins TRBV7-3 to TRBJ2-2; tentatively, D is TRBD1 or TRBD2 (6 bases each). From germline, CDR1 is SGHTA and CDR2 FQGTGA. The CDR3 is 15 residues long. The V and J ends lost 5 bases and 0 bases respectively, with 10 bases between them. CDR3: CASSGGTPNTGELFF. In DNA, the CDR3 is TGTGCCAGCAGCGGAGGGACACCGAACACCGGGGAGCTGTTTTTT. Full variable domain (missing parts from reference TRBV7-3 and TRBJ2-2): GAGVSQTPSNKVTEKGKYVELRCDPISGHTALYWYRQSLGQGPEFLIYFQGTGAADDSGLPNDRFFAVRPEGSVSTLKIQRTERGDSAVYLCASSGGTPNTGELFFGEGSRLTVL.

This clonotype has just a few counts. The chain couples TRBV12-3 or TRBV12-4 to TRBJ2-1; TRBD1 is a possible D gene (5 bases). With 1 base removed from V and 6 bases from J, the gap between germline ends came to 7 bases. The CDR3 is made up of 13 amino acids. In DNA form, the CDR3 reads TGTGCCAGCAGTTTAGAGGGGTTCAATGAGCAGTTCTTC. Encoded protein: CASSLEGFNEQFF.

This clonotype was seen only a few times. V and J are TRBV6-1 and TRBJ2-1, with TRBD2 as a possible D gene (6 bases). Germline loops: CDR1 MNHNS, CDR2 SASEGT. Deletions cut 2 bases from V and 3 bases from J, with 11 bases between. The CDR3 covers 15 residues. The CDR3 spells CASSESGLNYNEQFF. DNA for the CDR3: TGTGCCAGCAGTGAATCCGGACTAAACTACAATGAGCAGTTCTTC.

The genes are TRBV7-2 and TRBJ2-3; 7 bases fit TRBD2. Germline-derived CDR1 and CDR2 are SGHTA and FQGNSA. V lost 7 bases to trimming and J lost 5 bases; unmatched junction nucleotides: 6. The CDR3 has 13 amino acids. The CDR3: CASIGLGVDTQYF. Written as DNA, the CDR3 is TGTGCCAGCATAGGACTAGGCGTAGATACGCAGTATTTT.

This clonotype appeared a few times. The chain is built from TRBV6-2 or TRBV6-3 and TRBJ1-2; 7 positions match TRBD1. The CDR3 contains 15 residues. Germline CDR1 reads MNHEY; CDR2 reads SVGEGT. V trimming: 7 bases; J trimming: 0 bases; junction bases outside the gene matches: 8. CDR3 coding DNA: TGTGCCAGCACGTATTGGACAGGTGCTAACTATGGCTACACCTTC. It codes for CASTYWTGANYGYTF.

This chain uses TRBV7-4 with TRBJ2-7; D perhaps matches TRBD2 (5 bases). V was clipped by 4 bases and J by 7 bases, with 17 bases between them. This CDR3 contains 14 residues. Germline V gives CDR1 SGHVT, CDR2 SQSDAQ. CDR3 sequence (DNA): TGTGCCAGCAGCTCCAGCGGTCAACGAGGGGAGCAGTACTTC. The encoded protein is CASSSSGQRGEQYF.

V gene TRBV7-1 combines with J gene TRBJ2-5; 10 bases match TRBD2. TRBV7-1 is classed as an ORF, of uncertain function. Germline trimming cut 10 bases from V and 4 bases from J; bases unmatched to any gene: 9. The CDR3 covers 14 residues. Here the CDR3 DNA reads TGTGCCATTTTCGGCCAGCGGGGGGGAGAGACCCAGTACTTC. This gives the protein CAIFGQRGGETQYF.

Only a few counts were recorded for this clonotype. The chain links TRBV6-1 to TRBJ2-5; possibly TRBD2 for D (6 bases). V was shortened by 5 bases and J by 4 bases, with 11 bases between the two germline ends. Germline V CDR1 and CDR2: MNHNS, SASEGT. CDR3 length equals 13 residues. CDR3 region: CASSMDGGETQYF. DNA of the CDR3: TGTGCCAGCAGTATGGACGGGGGAGAGACCCAGTACTTC.